This T cell receptor (beta chain) originates from a study of blood T cell repertoires in COVID-19. Overall study context: Some COVID-19 samples were acute and others convalescent; all came from the United States, Italy and Spain. T cells, B-cell-depleted T cells, or PBMCs provided the cDNA or gDNA that served as material.

Participants spanned ages about 18 to 95 years and resided in roughly 22 US areas. As processed by the authors: By means of reference gene primer amplification, nucleated cell counts were estimated. Assay used: immunoSEQ multiplex PCR; TCRdb lists only in-frame clones, some missing. The DNA gave D and trimming, while V, J and clone size come from that table. The sample lists about 150,000 clones, 65% to 85% occurring once. Sequenced material: PBMCs or T cells enriched from blood (not recorded which). The TCR originated in a man between 65 and 85 years old who had been exposed to COVID-19.

The CDR3 spells CAWSAGTGSYTF. In DNA form, the CDR3 reads TGTGCCTGGAGTGCCGGGACAGGGAGTTACACCTTC. V is TRBV30 and J is TRBJ1-2, with 9 bases matching TRBD1. Per the germline V gene, CDR1 is GTSNPN and CDR2 is SVGIG (reference sequence). The CDR3 length is 12 residues. Unmatched junction bases numbered 5, after V lost 1 base and J lost 11 bases. Supplemented by reference TRBV30 and TRBJ1-2, the full variable domain reads SQTIHQWPATLVQPVGSPLSLECTVEGTSNPNLYWYRQAAGRGLQLLFYSVGIGQISSEVPQNLSASRPQDRQFILSSKKLLLSDSGFYLCAWSAGTGSYTFGSGTRLTVV.